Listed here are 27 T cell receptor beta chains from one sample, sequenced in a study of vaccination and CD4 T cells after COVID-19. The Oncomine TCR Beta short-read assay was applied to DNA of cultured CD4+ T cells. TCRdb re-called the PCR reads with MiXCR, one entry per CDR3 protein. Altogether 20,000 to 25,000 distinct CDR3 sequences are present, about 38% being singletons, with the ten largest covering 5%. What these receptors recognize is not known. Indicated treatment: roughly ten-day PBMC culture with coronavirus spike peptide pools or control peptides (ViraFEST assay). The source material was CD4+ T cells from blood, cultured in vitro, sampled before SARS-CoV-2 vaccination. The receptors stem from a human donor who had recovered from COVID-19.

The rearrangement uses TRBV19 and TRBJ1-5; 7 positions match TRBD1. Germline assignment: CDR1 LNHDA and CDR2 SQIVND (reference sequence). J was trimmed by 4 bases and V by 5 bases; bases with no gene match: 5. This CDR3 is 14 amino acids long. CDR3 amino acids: CASSSDRRNQPQHF. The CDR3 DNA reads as TGTGCCAGTAGTTCGGACAGGAGGAATCAGCCCCAGCATTTT.

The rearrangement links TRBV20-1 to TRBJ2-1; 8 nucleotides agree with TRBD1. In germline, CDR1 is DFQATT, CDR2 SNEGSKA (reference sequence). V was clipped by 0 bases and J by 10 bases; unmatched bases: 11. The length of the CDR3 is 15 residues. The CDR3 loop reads CSARDPIRTGGEQFF. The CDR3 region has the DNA TGCAGTGCTAGAGACCCCATTCGTACAGGGGGGGAGCAGTTCTTC.

For the CDR3, the DNA is TGTGCCAGCAGAACAGAGCGGGACATCTCGACCTACGAGCAGTACTTC. Its translation is CASRTERDISTYEQYF. The rearrangement uses TRBV6-1 and TRBJ2-7, with TRBD2 as a possible D gene (7 bases). Germline loops: CDR1 MNHNS, CDR2 SASEGT. V was pared by 6 bases and J by 2 bases, with 20 bases between. The CDR3 runs 16 residues.

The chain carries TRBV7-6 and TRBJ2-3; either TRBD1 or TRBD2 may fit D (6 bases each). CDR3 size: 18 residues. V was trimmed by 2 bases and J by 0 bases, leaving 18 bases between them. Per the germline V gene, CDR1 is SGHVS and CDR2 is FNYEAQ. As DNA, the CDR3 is TGTGCCAGCAGCTTAAGACGGGGGCTAACCTCTAGCACAGATACGCAGTATTTT. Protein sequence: CASSLRRGLTSSTDTQYF.

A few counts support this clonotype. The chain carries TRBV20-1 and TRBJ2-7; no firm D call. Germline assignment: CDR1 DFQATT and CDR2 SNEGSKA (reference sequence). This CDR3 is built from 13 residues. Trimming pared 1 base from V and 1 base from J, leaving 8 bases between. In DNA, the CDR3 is TGCAGTGCTAGAGGTCCCGGATCCTACGAGCAGTACTTC. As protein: CSARGPGSYEQYF.

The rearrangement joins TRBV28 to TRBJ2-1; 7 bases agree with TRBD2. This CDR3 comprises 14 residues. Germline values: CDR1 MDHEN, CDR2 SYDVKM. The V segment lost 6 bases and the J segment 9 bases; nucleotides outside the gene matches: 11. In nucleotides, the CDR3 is TGTGCCAGCAGCTCCTCGATCGCGGGAGCTGAGCAGTTCTTC. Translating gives CASSSSIAGAEQFF.

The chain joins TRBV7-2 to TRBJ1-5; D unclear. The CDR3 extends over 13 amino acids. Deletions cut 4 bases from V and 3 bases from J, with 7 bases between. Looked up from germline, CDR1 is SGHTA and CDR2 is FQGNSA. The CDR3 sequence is CASSYQYNQPQHF. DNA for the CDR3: TGTGCCAGCAGCTATCAGTACAATCAGCCCCAGCATTTT.

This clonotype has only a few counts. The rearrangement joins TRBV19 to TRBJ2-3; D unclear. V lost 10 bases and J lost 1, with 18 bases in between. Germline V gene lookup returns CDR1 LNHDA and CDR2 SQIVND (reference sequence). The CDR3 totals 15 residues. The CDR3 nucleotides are TGTGCCACTAAGGATCCGGCCTCAGGCACAGATACGCAGTATTTT. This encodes CATKDPASGTDTQYF. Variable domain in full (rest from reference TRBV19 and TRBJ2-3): DGGITQSPKYLFRKEGQNVTLSCEQNLNHDAMYWYRQDPGQGLRLIYYSQIVNDFQKGDIAEGYSVSREKKESFPLTVTSAQKNPTAFYLCATKDPASGTDTQYFGPGTRLTVL.

This CDR3 reads CASSPTRTSSSDTQYF. The DNA for the CDR3 is TGTGCCAGCAGCCCAACACGGACTAGTTCATCGGATACGCAGTATTTT. J is TRBJ2-3 and V is TRBV7-3; 7 bases align to TRBD2. CDR1 and CDR2 from the germline V gene are SGHTA and FQGTGA. Trimming took 5 bases from V and 6 from J; bases not matched to a gene: 14. This CDR3 comprises 16 residues.

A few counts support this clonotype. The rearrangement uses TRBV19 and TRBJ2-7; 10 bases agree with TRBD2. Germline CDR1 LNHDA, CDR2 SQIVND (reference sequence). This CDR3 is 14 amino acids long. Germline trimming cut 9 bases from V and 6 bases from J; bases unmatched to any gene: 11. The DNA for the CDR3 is TGTGCCAGCCAATCAAGCGGGGGGGCTTCCGAGCAGTACTTC. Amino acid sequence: CASQSSGGASEQYF.

Written as DNA, the CDR3 is TGTGCCACCAAGGGGGGAGAGGCGACTTTCTTT. Amino acid sequence: CATKGGEATFF. J is TRBJ1-1 and V is TRBV24-1, with D perhaps TRBD1 (6 bases). Trimming cost V 8 bases and J 12 bases, with 15 bases left between them. Germline-derived CDR1 and CDR2 are KGHDR and SFDVKD. The CDR3 extends over 11 amino acids.

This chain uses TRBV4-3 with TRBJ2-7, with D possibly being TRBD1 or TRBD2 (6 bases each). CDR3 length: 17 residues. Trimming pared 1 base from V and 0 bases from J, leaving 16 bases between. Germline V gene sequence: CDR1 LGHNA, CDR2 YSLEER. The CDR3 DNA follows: TGCGCCAGCAGCCAAGGAGTCGGGGGCGCCAGCTCCTACGAGCAGTACTTC. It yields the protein CASSQGVGGASSYEQYF.

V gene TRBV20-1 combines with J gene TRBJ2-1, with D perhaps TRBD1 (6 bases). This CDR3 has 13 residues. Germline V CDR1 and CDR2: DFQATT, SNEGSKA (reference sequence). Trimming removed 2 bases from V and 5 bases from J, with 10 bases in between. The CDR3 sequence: CSARRQGNNEQFF. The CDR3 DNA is TGCAGTGCTAGAAGGCAGGGGAACAATGAGCAGTTCTTC.

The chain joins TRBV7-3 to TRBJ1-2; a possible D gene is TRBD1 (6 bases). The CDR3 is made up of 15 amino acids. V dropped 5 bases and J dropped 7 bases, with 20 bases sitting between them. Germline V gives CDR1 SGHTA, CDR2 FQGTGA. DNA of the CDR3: TGTGCCAGCAGCCCCGGGGACACCCAAGTGGGTGGCTACACCTTC. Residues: CASSPGDTQVGGYTF.

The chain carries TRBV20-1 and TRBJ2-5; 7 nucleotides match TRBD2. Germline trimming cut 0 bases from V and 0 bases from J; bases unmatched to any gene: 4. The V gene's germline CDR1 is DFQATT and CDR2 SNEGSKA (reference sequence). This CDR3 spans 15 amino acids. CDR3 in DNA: TGCAGTGCTAGAGAACCAGCGGGATACCAAGAGACCCAGTACTTC. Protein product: CSAREPAGYQETQYF.

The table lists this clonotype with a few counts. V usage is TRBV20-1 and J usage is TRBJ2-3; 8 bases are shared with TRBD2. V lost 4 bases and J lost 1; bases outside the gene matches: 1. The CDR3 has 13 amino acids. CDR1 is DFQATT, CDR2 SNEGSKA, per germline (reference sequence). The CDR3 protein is CSATGGGTDTQYF. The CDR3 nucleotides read TGCAGTGCTACGGGGGGGGGCACAGATACGCAGTATTTT.

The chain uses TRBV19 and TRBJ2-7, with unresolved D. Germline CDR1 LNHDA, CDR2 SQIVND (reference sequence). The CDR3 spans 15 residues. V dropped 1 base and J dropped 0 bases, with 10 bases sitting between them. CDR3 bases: TGTGCCAGTAGTATAGCTGACGCCGGCTCCTACGAGCAGTACTTC. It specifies CASSIADAGSYEQYF.

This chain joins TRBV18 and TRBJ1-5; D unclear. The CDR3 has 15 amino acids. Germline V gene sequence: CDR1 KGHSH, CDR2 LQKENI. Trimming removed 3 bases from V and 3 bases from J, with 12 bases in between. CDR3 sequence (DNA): TGTGCCAGCTCACCGGAAGTGGCAGACAATCAGCCCCAGCATTTT. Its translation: CASSPEVADNQPQHF.

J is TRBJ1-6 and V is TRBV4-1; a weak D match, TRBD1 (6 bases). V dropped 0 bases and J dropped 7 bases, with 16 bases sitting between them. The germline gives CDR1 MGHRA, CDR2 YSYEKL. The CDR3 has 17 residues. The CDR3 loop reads CASSQDRGRGSNSPLHF. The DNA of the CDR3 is TGCGCCAGCAGCCAAGATCGAGGCAGGGGATCCAATTCACCCCTCCACTTT.

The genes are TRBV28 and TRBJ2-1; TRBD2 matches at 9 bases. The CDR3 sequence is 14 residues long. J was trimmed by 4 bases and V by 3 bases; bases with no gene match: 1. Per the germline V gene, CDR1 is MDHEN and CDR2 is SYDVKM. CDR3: CASSLREGYNEQFF. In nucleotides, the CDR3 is TGTGCCAGCAGTTTGCGGGAGGGATACAATGAGCAGTTCTTC.

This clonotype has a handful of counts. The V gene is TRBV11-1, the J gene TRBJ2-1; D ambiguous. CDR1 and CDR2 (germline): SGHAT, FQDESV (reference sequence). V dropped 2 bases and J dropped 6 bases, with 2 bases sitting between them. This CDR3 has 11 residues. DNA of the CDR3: TGTGCCAGCAGCTTACCCAATGAGCAGTTCTTC. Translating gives CASSLPNEQFF.

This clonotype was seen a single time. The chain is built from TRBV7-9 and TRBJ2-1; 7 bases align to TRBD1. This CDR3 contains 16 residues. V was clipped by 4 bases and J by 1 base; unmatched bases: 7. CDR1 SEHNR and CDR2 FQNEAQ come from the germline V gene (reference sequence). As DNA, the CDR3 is TGTGCCAGCAGCTCCGGGATGACAGGGTCCTACAATGAGCAGTTCTTC. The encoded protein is CASSSGMTGSYNEQFF.

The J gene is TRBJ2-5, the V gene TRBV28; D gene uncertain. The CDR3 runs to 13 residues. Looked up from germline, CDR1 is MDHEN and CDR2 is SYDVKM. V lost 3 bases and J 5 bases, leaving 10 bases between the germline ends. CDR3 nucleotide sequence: TGTGCCAGCAGTTTGTTGGGGTTGGAGACCCAGTACTTC. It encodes CASSLLGLETQYF.

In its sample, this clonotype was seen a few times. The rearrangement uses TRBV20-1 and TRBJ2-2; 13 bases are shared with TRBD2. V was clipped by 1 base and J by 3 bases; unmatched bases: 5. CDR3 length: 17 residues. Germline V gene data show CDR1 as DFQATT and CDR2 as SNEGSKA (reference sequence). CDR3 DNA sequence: TGCAGTGCTAGAGCGACTAGCGGGAGGCCCCACACCGGGGAGCTGTTTTTT. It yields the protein CSARATSGRPHTGELFF.

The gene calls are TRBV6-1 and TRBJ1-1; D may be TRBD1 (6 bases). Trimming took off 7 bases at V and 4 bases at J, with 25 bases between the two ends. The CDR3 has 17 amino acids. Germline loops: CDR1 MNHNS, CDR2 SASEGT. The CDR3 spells CASTFLGGGGKGTEAFF. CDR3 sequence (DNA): TGTGCCAGCACCTTTCTAGGAGGGGGGGGCAAGGGCACTGAAGCTTTCTTT.

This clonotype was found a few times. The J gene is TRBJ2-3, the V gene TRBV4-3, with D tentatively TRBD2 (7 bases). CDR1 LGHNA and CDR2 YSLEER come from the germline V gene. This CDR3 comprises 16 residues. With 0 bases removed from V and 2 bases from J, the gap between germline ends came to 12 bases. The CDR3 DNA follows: TGCGCCAGCAGCCAAGAAAGAGGGGGGGCCACAGATACGCAGTATTTT. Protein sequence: CASSQERGGATDTQYF.

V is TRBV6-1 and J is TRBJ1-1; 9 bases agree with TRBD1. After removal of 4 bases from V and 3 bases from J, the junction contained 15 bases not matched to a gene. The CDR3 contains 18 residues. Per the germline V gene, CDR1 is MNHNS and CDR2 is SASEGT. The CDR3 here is CASSGGGQGRRYHTEAFF. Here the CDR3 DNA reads TGTGCCAGCAGTGGGGGGGGACAGGGTCGGCGGTACCACACTGAAGCTTTCTTT.